This T cell receptor beta chain originates from a study of patients and donors after allogeneic stem cell transplantation (dated by TCRdb to the early 2020s). This clonotype was observed a few times. The antigen this receptor binds is unknown. Per-base quality was not reported, and no clone a single base away is much larger than it. V is reduced by 2 bases and J by 0 bases, leaving a spacing of 17 bases between them. There are 17 amino acids in the CDR3, from cysteine to phenylalanine inclusive. The only DNA kept is the CDR3, 51 bases in frame from the first base. Based on the germline V gene, the CDR1 and CDR2 sequences are SGHRS and YFSETQ. Library construction relied on RT-PCR. The sequencer listed for this sample is NextSeq 550. TCRdb reran the public reads through fastp at Q25 and MiXCR, keeping productive beta chains. Every entry covers one CDR3 protein and lists the most common genes and DNA from its rows. This sample is represented by over 130,000 distinct CDR3 sequences; 30% to 45% of them were singletons. The top ten clonotypes cover about 50% of the sample.

Material: blood, either unsorted or a sorted T cell fraction (not recorded which). The clonotype was recovered from a human donor who was either an allogeneic HSCT recipient or a stem cell or donor lymphocyte infusion donor (not recorded which). It is not recorded whose cells these are; they may come from a transplant donor. This receptor chain uses TRBV5-1 and TRBJ1-1; the D gene is perhaps TRBD1, from 6 matching bases. The nucleotide sequence is TGCGCCAGCAGCTTTTTCCCCGAGGGGGTCCTGAACACTGAAGCTTTCTTT. Translated, it reads CASSFFPEGVLNTEAFF.